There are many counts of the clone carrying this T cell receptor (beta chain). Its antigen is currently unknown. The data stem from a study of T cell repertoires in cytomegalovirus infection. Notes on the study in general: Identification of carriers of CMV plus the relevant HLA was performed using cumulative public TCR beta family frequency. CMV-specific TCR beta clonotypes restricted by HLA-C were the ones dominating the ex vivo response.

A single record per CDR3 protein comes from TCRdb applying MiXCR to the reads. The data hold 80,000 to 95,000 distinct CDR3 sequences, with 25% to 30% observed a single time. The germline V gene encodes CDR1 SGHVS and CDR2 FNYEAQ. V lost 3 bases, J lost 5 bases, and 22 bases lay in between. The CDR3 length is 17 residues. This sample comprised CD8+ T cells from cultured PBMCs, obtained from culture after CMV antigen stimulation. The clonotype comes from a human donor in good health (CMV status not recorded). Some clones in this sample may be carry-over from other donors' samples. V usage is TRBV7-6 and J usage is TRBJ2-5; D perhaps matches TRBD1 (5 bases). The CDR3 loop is CASSFWPKKGNVETQYF. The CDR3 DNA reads TGTGCCAGCAGCTTTTGGCCCAAGAAGGGGAACGTGGAGACCCAGTACTTC. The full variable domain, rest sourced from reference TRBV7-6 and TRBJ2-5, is GAGVSQSPRYKVTKRGQDVALRCDPISGHVSLYWYRQALGQGPEFLTYFNYEAQQDKSGLPNDRFSAERPEGSISTLTIQRTEQRDSAMYRCASSFWPKKGNVETQYFGPGTRLLVL.